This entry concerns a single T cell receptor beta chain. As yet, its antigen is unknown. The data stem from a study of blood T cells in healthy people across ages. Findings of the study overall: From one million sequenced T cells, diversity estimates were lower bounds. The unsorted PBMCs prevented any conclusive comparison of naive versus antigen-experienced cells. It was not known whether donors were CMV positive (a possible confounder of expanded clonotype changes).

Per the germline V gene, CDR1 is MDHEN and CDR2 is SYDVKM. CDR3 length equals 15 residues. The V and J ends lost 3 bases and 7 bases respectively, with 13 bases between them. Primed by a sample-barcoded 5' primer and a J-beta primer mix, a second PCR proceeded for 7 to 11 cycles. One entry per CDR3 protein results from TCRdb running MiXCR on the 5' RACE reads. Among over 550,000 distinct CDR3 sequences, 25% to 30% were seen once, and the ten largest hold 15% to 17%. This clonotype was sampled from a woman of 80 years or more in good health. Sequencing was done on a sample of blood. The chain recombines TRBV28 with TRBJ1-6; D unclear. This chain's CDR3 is CASSFGIHGNSPLHF. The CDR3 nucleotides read TGTGCCAGCAGTTTTGGGATCCACGGGAATTCACCCCTCCACTTT.